This T cell receptor (beta chain) originates from a study of T cells in Graves' hyperthyroidism and ophthalmopathy. In the study overall: Peripheral blood was obtained at initial diagnosis, preceding any treatment. Overall study results and limits: From stable hyperthyroidism, ophthalmopathy was separated by a 13 V-J model.

Amplification of TCR beta CDR3 regions was performed using RNA transcripts as template. Primed by the HTBI set, a first-round RT-PCR was run on the TCR CDR3. One entry per CDR3 protein, called by TCRdb with MiXCR from the multiplex PCR reads. Of a few hundred thousand distinct CDR3 sequences listed, 25% are singletons. Over 18 months, lack of ophthalmopathy progression marked Graves' hyperthyroidism as stable. The hyperthyroidism patients had all been newly diagnosed, and their disease duration was under 2 months. Their ages ranged from 18 to 65 years. This clonotype was seen a handful of times. No antigen is known for it. This sequence originates from a man over 45 with Graves' hyperthyroidism. Sequenced material: blood.

CDR3 sequence reads: CASSEVSTEQYF. CDR3 sequence (DNA): TGTGCCAGCAGTGAAGTCTCCACAGAGCAGTACTTC. The genes are TRBV2 and TRBJ2-7, with no clear D. The V end was cut by 1 base, the J end by 7 bases, with 8 bases between. CDR1 is SNHLY, CDR2 FYNNEI, per germline. The CDR3 is 12 residues long.